This TCR beta chain was identified during a study of blood T cell repertoires in COVID-19. For the study at large: Donors in the United States, Italy and Spain gave samples during acute or convalescent COVID-19. Sample material is recorded as cDNA or gDNA derived from T cells, B-cell-depleted T cells, or PBMCs.

Source study methods: Reference gene primer amplification in the assay estimated nucleated cell counts. TCRdb's table, derived via immunoSEQ multiplex PCR, lists solely in-frame clones and lacks some. D and trimming come from the DNA, and the V and J calls and clone size come from that table. Among roughly 190,000 clones, over 70% were seen once, and the ten largest hold approximately 2.9%. Sequencing input: peripheral blood. This clonotype was sampled from a man in his fifties with active or convalescent COVID-19.

The CDR3 loop is CASSLGWGRTYEQYF. The CDR3 DNA reads TGTGCCAGCAGCTTGGGGTGGGGGCGCACCTACGAGCAGTACTTC. The chain employs TRBV5-4 and TRBJ2-7; tentatively, D is TRBD1 (6 bases). Trimming stripped 0 bases from V and 2 bases from J, with 12 bases between. The CDR3 is made up of 15 amino acids. CDR1 and CDR2 from the germline V gene are SGHNT and YYREEE (reference sequence).